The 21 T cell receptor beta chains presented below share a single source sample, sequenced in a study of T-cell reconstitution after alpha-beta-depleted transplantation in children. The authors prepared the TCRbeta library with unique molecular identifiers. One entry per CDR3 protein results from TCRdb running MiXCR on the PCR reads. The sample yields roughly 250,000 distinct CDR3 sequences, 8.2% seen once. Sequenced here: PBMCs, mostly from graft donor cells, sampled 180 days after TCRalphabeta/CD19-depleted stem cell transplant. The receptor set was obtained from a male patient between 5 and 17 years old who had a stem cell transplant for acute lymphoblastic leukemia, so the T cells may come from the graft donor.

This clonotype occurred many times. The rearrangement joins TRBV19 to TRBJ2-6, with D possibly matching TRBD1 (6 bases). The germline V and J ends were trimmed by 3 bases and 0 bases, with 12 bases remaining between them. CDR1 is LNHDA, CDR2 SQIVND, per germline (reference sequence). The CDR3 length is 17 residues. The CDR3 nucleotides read TGTGCCAGTAGTATGACAGGCAACCCCTCTGGGGCCAACGTCCTGACTTTC. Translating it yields CASSMTGNPSGANVLTF.

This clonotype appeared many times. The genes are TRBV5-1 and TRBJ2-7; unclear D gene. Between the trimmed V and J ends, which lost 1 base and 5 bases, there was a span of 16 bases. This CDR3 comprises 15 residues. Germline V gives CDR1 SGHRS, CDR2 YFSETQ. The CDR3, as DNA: TGCGCCAGCAGCTTGCCCCCCCCGGGCCGAGACGAGCAGTACTTC. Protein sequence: CASSLPPPGRDEQYF.

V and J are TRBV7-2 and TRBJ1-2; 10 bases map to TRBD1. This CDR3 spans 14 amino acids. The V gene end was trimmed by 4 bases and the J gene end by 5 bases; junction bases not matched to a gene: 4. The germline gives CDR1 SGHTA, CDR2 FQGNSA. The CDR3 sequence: CASSSGDRGYGYTF. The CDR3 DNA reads TGTGCCAGCAGCTCCGGGGACAGGGGTTATGGCTACACCTTC. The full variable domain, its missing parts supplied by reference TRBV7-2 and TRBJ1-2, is GAGVSQSPSNKVTEKGKDVELRCDPISGHTALYWYRQSLGQGLEFLIYFQGNSAPDKSGLPSDRFSAERTGGSVSTLTIQRTQQEDSAVYLCASSSGDRGYGYTFGSGTRLTVV.

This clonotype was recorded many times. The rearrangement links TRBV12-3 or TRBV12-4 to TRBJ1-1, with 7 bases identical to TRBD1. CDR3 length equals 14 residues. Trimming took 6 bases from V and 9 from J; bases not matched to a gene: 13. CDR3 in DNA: TGTGCCAGCAGCCGAGGGGGCCTTATTGGCAAAGCTTTCTTT. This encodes CASSRGGLIGKAFF.

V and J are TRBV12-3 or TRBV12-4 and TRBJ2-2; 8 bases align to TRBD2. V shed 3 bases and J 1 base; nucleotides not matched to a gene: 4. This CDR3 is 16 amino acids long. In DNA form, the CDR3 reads TGTGCCAGCAGTTTGGGGAGCGGGGGGAACACCGGGGAGCTGTTTTTT. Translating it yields CASSLGSGGNTGELFF.

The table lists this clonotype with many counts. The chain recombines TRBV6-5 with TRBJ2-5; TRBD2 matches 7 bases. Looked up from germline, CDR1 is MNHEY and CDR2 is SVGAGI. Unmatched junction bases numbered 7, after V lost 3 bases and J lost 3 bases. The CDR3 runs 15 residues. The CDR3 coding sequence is TGTGCCAGCAGTTATTCAAGCGGGAAGAAAGAGACCCAGTACTTC. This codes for CASSYSSGKKETQYF.

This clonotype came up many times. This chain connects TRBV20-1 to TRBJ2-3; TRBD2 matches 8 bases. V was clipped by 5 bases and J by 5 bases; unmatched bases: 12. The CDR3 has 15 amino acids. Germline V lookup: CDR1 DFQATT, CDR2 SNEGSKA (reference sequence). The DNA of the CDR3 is TGCAGTGCTGTCCTCCGGCGGGGGGAGGGAGATACGCAGTATTTT. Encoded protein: CSAVLRRGEGDTQYF.

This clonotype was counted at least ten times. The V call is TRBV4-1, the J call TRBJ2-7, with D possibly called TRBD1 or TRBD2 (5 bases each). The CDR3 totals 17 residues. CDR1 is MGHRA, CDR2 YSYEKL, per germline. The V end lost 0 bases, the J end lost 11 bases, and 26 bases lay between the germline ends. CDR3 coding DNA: TGCGCCAGCAGCCAAGACCATACCTTGGGAGAAAAGGTAGGGGAGTACTTC. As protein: CASSQDHTLGEKVGEYF.

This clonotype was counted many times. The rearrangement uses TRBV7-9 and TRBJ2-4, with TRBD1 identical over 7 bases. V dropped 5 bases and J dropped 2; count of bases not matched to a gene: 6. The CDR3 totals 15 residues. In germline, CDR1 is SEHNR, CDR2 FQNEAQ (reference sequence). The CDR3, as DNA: TGTGCCAGCAGCCCCAGGGGGTACTCCAAAAACATTCAGTACTTC. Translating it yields CASSPRGYSKNIQYF.

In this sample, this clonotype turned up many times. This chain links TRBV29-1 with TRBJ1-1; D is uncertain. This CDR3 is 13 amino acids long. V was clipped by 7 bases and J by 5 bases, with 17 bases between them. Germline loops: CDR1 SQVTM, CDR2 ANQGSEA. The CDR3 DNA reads TGCAGCGCTCTCCGGGTGCCTGAGACTGAAGCTTTCTTT. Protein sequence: CSALRVPETEAFF.

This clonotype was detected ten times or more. DNA of the CDR3: TGTGCCAGCTCACCATCGAACACCGGGGAGCTGTTTTTT. Residues: CASSPSNTGELFF. V and J are TRBV18 and TRBJ2-2; D is undetermined. The CDR3 contains 13 residues. Between the trimmed V and J ends, which lost 2 bases and 0 bases, there was a span of 1 base. CDR1 is KGHSH, CDR2 LQKENI, per germline.

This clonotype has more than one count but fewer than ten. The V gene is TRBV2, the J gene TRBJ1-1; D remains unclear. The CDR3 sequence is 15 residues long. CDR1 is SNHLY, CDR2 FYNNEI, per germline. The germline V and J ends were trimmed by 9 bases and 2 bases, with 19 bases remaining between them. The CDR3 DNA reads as TGTGCCAGTGGATCCCTAACTCTCTCAAACACTGAAGCTTTCTTT. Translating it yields CASGSLTLSNTEAFF.

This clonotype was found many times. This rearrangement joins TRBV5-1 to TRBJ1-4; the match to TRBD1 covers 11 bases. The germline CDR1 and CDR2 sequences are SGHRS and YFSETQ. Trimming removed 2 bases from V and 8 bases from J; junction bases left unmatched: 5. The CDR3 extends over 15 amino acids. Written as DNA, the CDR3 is TGCGCCAGCAGCTTCCGGACAGGGGGCAGAGAAAAACTGTTTTTT. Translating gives CASSFRTGGREKLFF.

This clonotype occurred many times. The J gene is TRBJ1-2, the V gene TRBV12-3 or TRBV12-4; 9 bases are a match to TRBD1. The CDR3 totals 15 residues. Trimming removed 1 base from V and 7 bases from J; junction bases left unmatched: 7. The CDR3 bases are TGTGCCAGCAGTTTAGGGGGACAGGGAGGGGTTGGCTACACCTTC. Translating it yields CASSLGGQGGVGYTF.

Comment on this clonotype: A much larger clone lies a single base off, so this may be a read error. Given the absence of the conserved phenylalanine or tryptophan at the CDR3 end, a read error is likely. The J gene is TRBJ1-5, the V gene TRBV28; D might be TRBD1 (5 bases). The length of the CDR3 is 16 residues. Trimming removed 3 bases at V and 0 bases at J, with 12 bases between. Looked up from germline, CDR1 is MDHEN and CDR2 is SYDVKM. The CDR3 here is CASSLPRVNSNQPQHV. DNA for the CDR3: TGTGCCAGCAGTTTGCCCAGGGTTAATAGCAATCAGCCCCAGCATGTT.

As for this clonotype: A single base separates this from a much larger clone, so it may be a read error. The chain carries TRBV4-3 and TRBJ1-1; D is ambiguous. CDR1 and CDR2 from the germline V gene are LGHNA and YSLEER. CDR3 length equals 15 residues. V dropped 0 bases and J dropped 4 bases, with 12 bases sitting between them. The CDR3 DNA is TGCGCCAGCAGCCAAGATCGCCCTGGCAGCACTGAAGCTTTCTTT. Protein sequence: CASSQDRPGSTEAFF.

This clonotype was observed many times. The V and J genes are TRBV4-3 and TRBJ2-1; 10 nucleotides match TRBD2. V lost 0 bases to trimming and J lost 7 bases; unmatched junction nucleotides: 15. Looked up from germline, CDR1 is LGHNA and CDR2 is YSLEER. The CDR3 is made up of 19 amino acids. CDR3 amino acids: CASSQEAGTSEGRGNEQFF. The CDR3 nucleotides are TGCGCCAGCAGCCAAGAGGCCGGGACTAGCGAGGGGAGGGGGAATGAGCAGTTCTTC.

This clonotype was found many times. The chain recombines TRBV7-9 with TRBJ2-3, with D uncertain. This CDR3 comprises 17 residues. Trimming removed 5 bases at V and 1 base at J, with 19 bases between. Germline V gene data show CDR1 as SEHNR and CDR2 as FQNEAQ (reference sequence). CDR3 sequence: CASSTRFWVPRTDTQYF. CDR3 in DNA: TGTGCCAGCAGCACCCGTTTCTGGGTGCCCCGCACAGATACGCAGTATTTT. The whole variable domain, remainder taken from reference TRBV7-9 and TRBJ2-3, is DTGVSQNPRHKITKRGQNVTFRCDPISEHNRLYWYRQTLGQGPEFLTYFQNEAQLEKSRLLSDRFSAERPKGSFSTLEIQRTEQGDSAMYLCASSTRFWVPRTDTQYFGPGTRLTVL.

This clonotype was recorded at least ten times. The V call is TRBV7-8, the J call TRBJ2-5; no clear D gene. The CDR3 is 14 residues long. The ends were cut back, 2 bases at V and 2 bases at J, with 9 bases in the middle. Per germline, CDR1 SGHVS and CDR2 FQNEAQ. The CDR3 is CASSLNGVQETQYF. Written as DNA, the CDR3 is TGTGCCAGCAGCTTAAATGGGGTGCAAGAGACCCAGTACTTC.

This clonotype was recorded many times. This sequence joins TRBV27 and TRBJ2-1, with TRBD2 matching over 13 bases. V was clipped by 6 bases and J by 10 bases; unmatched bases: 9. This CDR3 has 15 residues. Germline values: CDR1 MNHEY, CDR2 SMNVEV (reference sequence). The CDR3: CASSTGTSGKREQFF. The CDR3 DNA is TGTGCCAGCAGCACCGGGACTAGCGGGAAGAGAGAGCAGTTCTTC.

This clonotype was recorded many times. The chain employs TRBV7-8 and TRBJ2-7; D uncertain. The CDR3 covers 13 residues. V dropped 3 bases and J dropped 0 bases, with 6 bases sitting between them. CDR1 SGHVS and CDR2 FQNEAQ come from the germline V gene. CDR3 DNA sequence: TGTGCCAGCAGCTTCACGGACTCCTACGAGCAGTACTTC. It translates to CASSFTDSYEQYF.